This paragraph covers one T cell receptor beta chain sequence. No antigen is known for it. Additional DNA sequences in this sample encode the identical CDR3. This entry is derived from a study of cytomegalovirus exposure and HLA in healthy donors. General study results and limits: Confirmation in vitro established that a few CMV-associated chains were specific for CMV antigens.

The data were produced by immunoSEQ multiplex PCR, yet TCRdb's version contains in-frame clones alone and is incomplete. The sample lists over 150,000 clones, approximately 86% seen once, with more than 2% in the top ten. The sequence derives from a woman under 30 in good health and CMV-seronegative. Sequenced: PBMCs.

CDR3 protein: CASSQDPPGSSTDTQYF. CDR3 sequence (DNA): TGCGCCAGCAGCCAAGATCCCCCGGGGAGTAGCACAGATACGCAGTATTTT. The rearrangement uses TRBV4-1 and TRBJ2-3; tentatively, D is TRBD2 (5 bases). This CDR3 contains 17 residues. Germline CDR1 reads MGHRA; CDR2 reads YSYEKL. V was pared by 0 bases and J by 0 bases, with 13 bases between.